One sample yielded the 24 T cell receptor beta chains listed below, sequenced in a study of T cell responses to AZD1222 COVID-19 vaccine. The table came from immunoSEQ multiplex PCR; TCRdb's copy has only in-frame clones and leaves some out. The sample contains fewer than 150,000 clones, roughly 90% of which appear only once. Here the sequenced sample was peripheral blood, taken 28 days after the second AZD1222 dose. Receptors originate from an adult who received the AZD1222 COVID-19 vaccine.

The chain's CDR3 is CAIREGLAEIYEQYF. In DNA form, the CDR3 reads TGTGCCATCAGAGAAGGACTAGCGGAAATCTACGAGCAGTACTTC. The chain recombines TRBV10-3 with TRBJ2-7; 10 bases line up with TRBD2. This CDR3 spans 15 amino acids. In germline, CDR1 is ENHRY, CDR2 SYGVKD. The trim removed 6 bases at V and 3 bases at J, leaving 8 bases unmatched.

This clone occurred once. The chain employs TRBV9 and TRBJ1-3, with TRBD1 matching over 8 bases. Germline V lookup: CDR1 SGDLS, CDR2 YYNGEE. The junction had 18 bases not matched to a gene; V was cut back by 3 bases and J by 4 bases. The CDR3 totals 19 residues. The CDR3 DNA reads TGTGCCAGCAGCGCGCCGACAGGGGCTGGTCGGGGGCCGGGAAACACCATATATTTT. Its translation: CASSAPTGAGRGPGNTIYF. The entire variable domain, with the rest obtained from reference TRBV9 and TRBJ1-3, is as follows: DSGVTQTPKHLITATGQRVTLRCSPRSGDLSVYWYQQSLDQGLQFLIQYYNGEERAKGNILERFSAQQFPDLHSELNLSSLELGDSALYFCASSAPTGAGRGPGNTIYFGEGSWLTVV.

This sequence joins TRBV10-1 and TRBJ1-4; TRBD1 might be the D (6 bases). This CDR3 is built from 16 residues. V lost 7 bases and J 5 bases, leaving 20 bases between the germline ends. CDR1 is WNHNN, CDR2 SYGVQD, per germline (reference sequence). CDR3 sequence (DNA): TGCGCCAGCATGGCCGACTTCAGGGGCGACAATGAAAAACTGTTTTTT. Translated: CASMADFRGDNEKLFF.

As DNA, the CDR3 is TGTGCCAGCAACCTTTTGCCCAGCTACAATGAGCAGTTCTTC. It codes for CASNLLPSYNEQFF. The chain couples TRBV11-2 to TRBJ2-1; D call uncertain. V was clipped by 7 bases and J by 3 bases, with 13 bases between them. The CDR3 runs 14 residues. The V gene's germline CDR1 is SGHAT and CDR2 FQNNGV.

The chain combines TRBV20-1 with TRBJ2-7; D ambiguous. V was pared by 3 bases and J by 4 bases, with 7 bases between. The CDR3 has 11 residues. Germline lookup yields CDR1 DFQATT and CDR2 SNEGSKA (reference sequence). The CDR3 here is CSARTGYEQYV. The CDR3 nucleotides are TGCAGTGCTAGGACCGGTTACGAGCAGTACGTC.

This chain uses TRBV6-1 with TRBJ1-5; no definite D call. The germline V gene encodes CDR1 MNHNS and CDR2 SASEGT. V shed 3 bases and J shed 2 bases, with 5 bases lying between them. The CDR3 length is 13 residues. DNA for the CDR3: TGTGCCAGCAGTGATCCGGGCAATCAGCCCCAGCATTTT. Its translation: CASSDPGNQPQHF.

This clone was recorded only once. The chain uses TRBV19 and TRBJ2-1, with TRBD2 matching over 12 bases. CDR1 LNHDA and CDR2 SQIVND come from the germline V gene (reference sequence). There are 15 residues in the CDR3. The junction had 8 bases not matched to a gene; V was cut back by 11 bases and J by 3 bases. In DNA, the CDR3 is TGTGCCGTGACTAGCGGGAGAGGCGGCTACAATGAGCAGTTCTTC. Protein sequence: CAVTSGRGGYNEQFF.

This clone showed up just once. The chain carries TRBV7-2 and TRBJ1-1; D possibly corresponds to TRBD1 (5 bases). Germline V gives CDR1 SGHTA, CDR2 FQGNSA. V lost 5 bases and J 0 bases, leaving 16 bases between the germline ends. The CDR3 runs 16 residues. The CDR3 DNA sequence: TGTGCCAGCAGCCAGGGTCAGGTAGGGGTGAACACTGAAGCTTTCTTT. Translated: CASSQGQVGVNTEAFF.

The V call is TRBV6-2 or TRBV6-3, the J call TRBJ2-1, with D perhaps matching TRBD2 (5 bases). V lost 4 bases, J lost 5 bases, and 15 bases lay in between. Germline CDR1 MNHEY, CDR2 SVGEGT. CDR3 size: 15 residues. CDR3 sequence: CASSSTISSHNEQFF. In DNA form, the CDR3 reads TGTGCCAGCAGTTCGACTATATCCTCTCACAATGAGCAGTTCTTC.

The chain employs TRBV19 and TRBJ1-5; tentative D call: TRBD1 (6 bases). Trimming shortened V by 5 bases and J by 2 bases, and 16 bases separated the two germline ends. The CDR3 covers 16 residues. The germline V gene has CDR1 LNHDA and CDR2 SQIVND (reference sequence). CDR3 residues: CASSGGWEAGNQPQHF. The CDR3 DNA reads TGTGCCAGTAGTGGGGGCTGGGAGGCAGGCAATCAGCCCCAGCATTTT. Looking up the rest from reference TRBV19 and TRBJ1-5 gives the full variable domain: DGGITQSPKYLFRKEGQNVTLSCEQNLNHDAMYWYRQDPGQGLRLIYYSQIVNDFQKGDIAEGYSVSREKKESFPLTVTSAQKNPTAFYLCASSGGWEAGNQPQHFGDGTRLSIL.

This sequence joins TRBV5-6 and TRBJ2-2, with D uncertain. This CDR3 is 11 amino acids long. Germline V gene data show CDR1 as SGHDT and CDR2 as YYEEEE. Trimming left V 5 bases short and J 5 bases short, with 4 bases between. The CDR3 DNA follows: TGTGCCAGCAGTCGTACCGGGGAGCTGTTTTTT. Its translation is CASSRTGELFF.

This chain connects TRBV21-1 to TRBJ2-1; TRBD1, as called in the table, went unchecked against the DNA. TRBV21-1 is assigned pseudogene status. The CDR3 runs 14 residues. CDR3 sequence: CASSVGQEVNEQFF. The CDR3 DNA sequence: TGTGCCAGCAGCGTTGGACAGGAGGTCAATGAGCAGTTCTTC.

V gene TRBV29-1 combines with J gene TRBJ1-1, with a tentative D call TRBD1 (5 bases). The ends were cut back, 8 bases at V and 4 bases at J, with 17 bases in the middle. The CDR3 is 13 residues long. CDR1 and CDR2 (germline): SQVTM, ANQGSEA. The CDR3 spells CSTASGGVTEAFF. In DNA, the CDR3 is TGCAGCACCGCCTCGGGGGGAGTCACTGAAGCTTTCTTT.

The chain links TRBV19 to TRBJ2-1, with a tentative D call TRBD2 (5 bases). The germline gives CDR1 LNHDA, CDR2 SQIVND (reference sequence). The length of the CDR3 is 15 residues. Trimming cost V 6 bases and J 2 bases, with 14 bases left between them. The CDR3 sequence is CASRGSSVPYNEQFF. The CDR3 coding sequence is TGTGCCAGTAGGGGGAGTAGCGTACCCTACAATGAGCAGTTCTTC.

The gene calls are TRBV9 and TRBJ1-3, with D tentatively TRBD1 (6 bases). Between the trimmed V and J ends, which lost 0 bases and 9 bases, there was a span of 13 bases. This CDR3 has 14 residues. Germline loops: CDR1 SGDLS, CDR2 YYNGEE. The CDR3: CASSVGQAPSTIYF. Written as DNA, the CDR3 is TGTGCCAGCAGCGTAGGACAGGCGCCGAGCACCATATATTTT.

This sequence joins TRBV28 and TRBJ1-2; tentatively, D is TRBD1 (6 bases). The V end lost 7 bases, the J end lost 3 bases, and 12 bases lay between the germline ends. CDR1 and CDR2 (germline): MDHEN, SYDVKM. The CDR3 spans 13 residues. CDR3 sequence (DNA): TGTGCCAGCAATTACAGGGCTCACTATGGCTACACCTTC. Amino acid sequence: CASNYRAHYGYTF.

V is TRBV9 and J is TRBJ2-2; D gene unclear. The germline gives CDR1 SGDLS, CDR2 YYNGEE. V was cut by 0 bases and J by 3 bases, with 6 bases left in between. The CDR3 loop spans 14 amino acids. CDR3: CASSVDPYTGELFF. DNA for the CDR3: TGTGCCAGCAGCGTAGATCCGTACACCGGGGAGCTGTTTTTT.

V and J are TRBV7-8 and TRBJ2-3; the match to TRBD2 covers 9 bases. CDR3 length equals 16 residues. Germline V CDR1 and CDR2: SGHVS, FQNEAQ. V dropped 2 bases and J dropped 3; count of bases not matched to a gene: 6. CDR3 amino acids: CASSLITSGLTDTQYF. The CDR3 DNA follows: TGTGCCAGCAGCTTAATAACTAGCGGGCTTACAGATACGCAGTATTTT. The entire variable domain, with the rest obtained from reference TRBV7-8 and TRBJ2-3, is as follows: GAGVSQSPRYKVAKRGQDVALRCDPISGHVSLFWYQQALGQGPEFLTYFQNEAQLDKSGLPSDRFFAERPEGSVSTLKIQRTQQEDSAVYLCASSLITSGLTDTQYFGPGTRLTVL.

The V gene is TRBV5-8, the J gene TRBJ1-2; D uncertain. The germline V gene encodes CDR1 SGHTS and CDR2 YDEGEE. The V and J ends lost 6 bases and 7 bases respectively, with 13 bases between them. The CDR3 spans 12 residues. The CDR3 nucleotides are TGTGCCAGCACCCCCGGCGGAGGTGGCTACACCTTC. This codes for CASTPGGGGYTF.

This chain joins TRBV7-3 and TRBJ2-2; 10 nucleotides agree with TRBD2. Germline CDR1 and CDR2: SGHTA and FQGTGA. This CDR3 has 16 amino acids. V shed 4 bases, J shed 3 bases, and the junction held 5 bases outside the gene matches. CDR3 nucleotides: TGTGCCAGCAGCTCAACTAGCGGGGTAGACACCGGGGAGCTGTTTTTT. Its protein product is CASSSTSGVDTGELFF.

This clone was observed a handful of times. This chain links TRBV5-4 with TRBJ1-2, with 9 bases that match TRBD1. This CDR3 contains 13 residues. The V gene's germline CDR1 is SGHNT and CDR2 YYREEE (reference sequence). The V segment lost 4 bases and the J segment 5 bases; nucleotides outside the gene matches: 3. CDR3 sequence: CASSAGTGYGYTF. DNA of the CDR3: TGTGCCAGCAGCGCCGGGACAGGGTATGGCTACACCTTC.

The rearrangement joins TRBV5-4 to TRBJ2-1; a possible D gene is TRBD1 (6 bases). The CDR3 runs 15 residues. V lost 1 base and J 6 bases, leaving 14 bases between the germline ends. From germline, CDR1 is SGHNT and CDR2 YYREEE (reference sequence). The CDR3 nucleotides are TGTGCCAGCAGCTTGCCTGGCAGGGGACCCAATGAGCAGTTCTTC. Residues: CASSLPGRGPNEQFF.

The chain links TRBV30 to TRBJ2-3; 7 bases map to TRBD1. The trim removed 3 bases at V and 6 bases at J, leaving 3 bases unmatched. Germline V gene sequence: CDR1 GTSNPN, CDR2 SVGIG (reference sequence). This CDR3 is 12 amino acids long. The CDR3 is CAWSRDSDTQYF. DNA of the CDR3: TGTGCCTGGAGCCGGGACAGCGATACGCAGTATTTT.

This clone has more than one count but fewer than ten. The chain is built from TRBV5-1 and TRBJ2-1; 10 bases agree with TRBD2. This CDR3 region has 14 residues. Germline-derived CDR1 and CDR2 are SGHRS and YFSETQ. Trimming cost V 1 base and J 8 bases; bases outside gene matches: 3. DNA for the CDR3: TGCGCCAGCAGCTTGACTAGCGGGGACTATGAGCAGTTCTTC. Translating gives CASSLTSGDYEQFF.